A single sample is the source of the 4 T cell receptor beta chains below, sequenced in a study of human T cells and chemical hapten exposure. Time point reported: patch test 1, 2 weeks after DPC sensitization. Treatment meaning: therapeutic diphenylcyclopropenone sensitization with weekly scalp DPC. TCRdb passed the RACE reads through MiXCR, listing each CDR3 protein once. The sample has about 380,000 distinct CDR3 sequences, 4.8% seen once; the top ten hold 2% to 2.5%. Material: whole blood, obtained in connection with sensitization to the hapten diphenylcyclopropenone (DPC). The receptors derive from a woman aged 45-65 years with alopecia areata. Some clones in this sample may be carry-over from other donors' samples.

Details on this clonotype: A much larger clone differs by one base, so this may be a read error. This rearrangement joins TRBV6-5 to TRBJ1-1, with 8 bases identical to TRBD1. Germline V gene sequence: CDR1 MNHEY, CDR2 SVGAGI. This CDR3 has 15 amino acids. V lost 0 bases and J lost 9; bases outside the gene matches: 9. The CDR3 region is CASSYSIQGETQAFF. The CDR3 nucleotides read TGTGCCAGCAGTTACTCGATACAGGGGGAAACTCAAGCTTTCTTT.

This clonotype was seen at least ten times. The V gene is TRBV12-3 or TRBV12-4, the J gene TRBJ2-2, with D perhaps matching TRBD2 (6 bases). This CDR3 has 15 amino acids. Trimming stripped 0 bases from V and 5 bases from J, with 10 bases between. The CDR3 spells CASSLAGGLTGELFF. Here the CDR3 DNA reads TGTGCCAGCAGTTTAGCGGGAGGATTGACCGGGGAGCTGTTTTTT.

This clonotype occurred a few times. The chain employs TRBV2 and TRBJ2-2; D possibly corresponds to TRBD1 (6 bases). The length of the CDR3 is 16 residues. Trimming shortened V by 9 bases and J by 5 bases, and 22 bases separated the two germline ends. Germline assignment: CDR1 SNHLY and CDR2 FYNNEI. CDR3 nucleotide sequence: TGTGCCAGTTTTTGGCCAGGGGCCCGATTGACCGGGGAGCTGTTTTTT. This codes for CASFWPGARLTGELFF.

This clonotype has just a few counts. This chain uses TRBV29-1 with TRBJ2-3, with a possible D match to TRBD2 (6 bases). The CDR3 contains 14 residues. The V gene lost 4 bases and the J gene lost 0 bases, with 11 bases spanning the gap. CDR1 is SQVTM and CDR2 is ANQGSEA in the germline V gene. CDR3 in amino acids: CSVGLDTSTDTQYF. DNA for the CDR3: TGCAGCGTTGGACTAGATACTAGCACAGATACGCAGTATTTT.